Below, 28 T cell receptor beta chains from the same sample are listed, as sequenced in a study of cytomegalovirus exposure and HLA in healthy donors. The repertoire was sequenced with immunoSEQ multiplex PCR; TCRdb's copy has only in-frame clones and lacks some. The profile shows 130,000 or so clones, about nine tenths of them singletons. The specimen sequenced was PBMCs. These TCRs come from a man aged 30 to 39 in good health and CMV-seronegative.

The chain joins TRBV7-2 to TRBJ1-3, with 9 bases matching TRBD1. Germline CDR1 is SGHTA and CDR2 is FQGNSA. The CDR3 runs 15 residues. J gave up 0 bases and V 5 bases, and 2 bases lay outside the gene matches. The CDR3 sequence is CASSTDRGSGNTIYF. CDR3 bases: TGTGCCAGCAGCACGGACAGGGGCTCTGGAAACACCATATATTTT. The full variable domain, with the rest looked up from reference TRBV7-2 and TRBJ1-3, is GAGVSQSPSNKVTEKGKDVELRCDPISGHTALYWYRQSLGQGLEFLIYFQGNSAPDKSGLPSDRFSAERTGGSVSTLTIQRTQQEDSAVYLCASSTDRGSGNTIYFGEGSWLTVV.

V is TRBV6-5 and J is TRBJ1-1; D might be TRBD1 (5 bases). CDR1 and CDR2 (germline): MNHEY, SVGAGI. This CDR3 contains 13 residues. With 6 bases removed from V and 1 base from J, the gap between germline ends came to 9 bases. The CDR3 nucleotides are TGTGCCAGCAGCATCGGACAGAACACTGAAGCTTTCTTT. It yields the protein CASSIGQNTEAFF.

The chain has TRBV27 and TRBJ2-2, with D perhaps TRBD1 (6 bases). The germline gives CDR1 MNHEY, CDR2 SMNVEV (reference sequence). This CDR3 has 16 residues. Deletions cut 2 bases from V and 3 bases from J, with 13 bases between. The CDR3 reads CASSLRDIGYTGELFF. The CDR3 DNA sequence: TGTGCCAGCAGTTTAAGGGACATTGGATACACCGGGGAGCTGTTTTTT.

The chain links TRBV9 to TRBJ1-1; 8 bases agree with TRBD1. J lost 2 bases, V lost 4 bases, and 4 bases had no gene match. Germline CDR1 and CDR2: SGDLS and YYNGEE. This CDR3 comprises 14 residues. For the CDR3, the DNA is TGTGCCAGCAGCCCAGGACAGGGTAACACTGAAGCTTTCTTT. Its translation: CASSPGQGNTEAFF. The entire variable domain, with the rest obtained from reference TRBV9 and TRBJ1-1, is as follows: DSGVTQTPKHLITATGQRVTLRCSPRSGDLSVYWYQQSLDQGLQFLIQYYNGEERAKGNILERFSAQQFPDLHSELNLSSLELGDSALYFCASSPGQGNTEAFFGQGTRLTVV.

The chain employs TRBV7-6 and TRBJ2-7, with 7 bases that match TRBD1. Per germline, CDR1 SGHVS and CDR2 FNYEAQ. The CDR3 is 13 amino acids. V lost 5 bases to trimming and J lost 4 bases; unmatched junction nucleotides: 5. The CDR3 coding sequence is TGTGCCAGCAGCCCGCAGGACAGGTACGAGCAGTACTTC. It specifies CASSPQDRYEQYF. The whole variable domain, remainder taken from reference TRBV7-6 and TRBJ2-7, is GAGVSQSPRYKVTKRGQDVALRCDPISGHVSLYWYRQALGQGPEFLTYFNYEAQQDKSGLPNDRFSAERPEGSISTLTIQRTEQRDSAMYRCASSPQDRYEQYFGPGTRLTVT.

The chain employs TRBV19 and TRBJ2-1; unclear D gene. Trimming removed 4 bases from V and 6 bases from J, with 7 bases in between. Germline loops: CDR1 LNHDA, CDR2 SQIVND (reference sequence). This CDR3 comprises 12 residues. CDR3: CASSTHINEQFF. The DNA for the CDR3 is TGTGCCAGTAGTACACACATCAATGAGCAGTTCTTC.

V and J are TRBV15 and TRBJ2-7; D remains ambiguous. This CDR3 is 12 amino acids long. CDR1 is LNHNV and CDR2 is YYDKDF in the germline V gene (reference sequence). The V gene lost 1 base and the J gene lost 3 bases, with 4 bases spanning the gap. In DNA form, the CDR3 reads TGTGCCACCAGCAGAGGTTACTACGAGCAGTACTTC. Translating it yields CATSRGYYEQYF.

This sequence joins TRBV11-2 and TRBJ2-3, with a possible D match to TRBD2 (7 bases). Germline lookup yields CDR1 SGHAT and CDR2 FQNNGV. V lost 5 bases, J lost 3 bases, and 18 bases lay in between. CDR3 size: 16 residues. This CDR3 is CASSPTGGVRTDTQYF. As DNA, the CDR3 is TGTGCCAGCAGCCCCACGGGGGGCGTTAGGACAGATACGCAGTATTTT.

CDR3 sequence reads: CASSFSGMNTEAFF. As DNA, the CDR3 is TGTGCCAGCAGCTTCAGTGGTATGAACACTGAAGCTTTCTTT. The chain couples TRBV7-2 to TRBJ1-1; no definite D call. CDR3 length: 14 amino acids. Germline CDR1 and CDR2: SGHTA and FQGNSA. V was pared by 3 bases and J by 0 bases, with 8 bases between.

V gene TRBV6-1 combines with J gene TRBJ2-7; 8 nucleotides agree with TRBD1. The CDR3 totals 14 residues. The V segment lost 4 bases and the J segment 6 bases; nucleotides outside the gene matches: 8. Germline V gives CDR1 MNHNS, CDR2 SASEGT. The chain's CDR3 is CASSGRGLGLEQYF. CDR3 coding DNA: TGTGCCAGCAGTGGCAGGGGGCTTGGTCTCGAGCAGTACTTC.

The chain has TRBV4-3 and TRBJ2-7, with 7 bases matching TRBD2. CDR1 is LGHNA and CDR2 is YSLEER in the germline V gene. Trimming cost V 0 bases and J 4 bases; bases outside gene matches: 6. The CDR3 extends over 15 amino acids. The CDR3 DNA follows: TGCGCCAGCAGCCAAGAATGGCGGGGAGGGTACGAGCAGTACTTC. This translates into CASSQEWRGGYEQYF.

In its sample, this clone was seen once. The chain has TRBV2 and TRBJ2-3; weak D call: TRBD1 (5 bases). Germline CDR1 reads SNHLY; CDR2 reads FYNNEI. V was pared by 4 bases and J by 5 bases, with 13 bases between. The CDR3 sequence is 14 residues long. CDR3 region: CASSAGHSLDTQYF. The DNA for the CDR3 is TGTGCCAGCAGTGCCGGACACAGCTTAGATACGCAGTATTTT.

The rearrangement joins TRBV18 to TRBJ2-7; unclear D gene. This CDR3 has 14 amino acids. The V gene lost 0 bases and the J gene lost 3 bases, with 9 bases spanning the gap. The germline CDR1 and CDR2 sequences are KGHSH and LQKENI. The CDR3, as DNA: TGTGCCAGCTCACCACCGTCTTCCTACTACGAGCAGTACTTC. Translating gives CASSPPSSYYEQYF. The whole variable domain, remainder taken from reference TRBV18 and TRBJ2-7, is NAGVMQNPRHLVRRRGQEARLRCSPMKGHSHVYWYRQLPEEGLKFMVYLQKENIIDESGMPKERFSAEFPKEGPSILRIQQVVRGDSAAYFCASSPPSSYYEQYFGPGTRLTVT.

This clone was seen only a few times. The chain joins TRBV19 to TRBJ1-6; D is perhaps TRBD1 (6 bases). V gave up 3 bases and J gave up 6 bases, with 12 bases separating them. The germline CDR1 and CDR2 sequences are LNHDA and SQIVND (reference sequence). The CDR3 has 15 amino acids. CDR3 sequence reads: CASSIAGVGNSPLHF. The CDR3 DNA reads TGTGCCAGTAGTATTGCAGGGGTAGGTAATTCACCCCTCCACTTT.

CDR3 in amino acids: CASSPHWAGVNEKLFF. CDR3 nucleotide sequence: TGTGCCAGCAGCCCTCACTGGGCGGGGGTTAATGAAAAACTGTTTTTT. The chain uses TRBV5-5 and TRBJ1-4; possibly TRBD1 for D (5 bases). Looked up from germline, CDR1 is SGHKS and CDR2 is YYEKEE (reference sequence). This CDR3 has 16 amino acids. Trimming took off 4 bases at V and 4 bases at J, with 17 bases between the two ends.

The genes are TRBV5-1 and TRBJ2-6; the D is unclear. Germline V gene lookup returns CDR1 SGHRS and CDR2 YFSETQ. Trimming removed 2 bases at V and 2 bases at J, with 8 bases between. There are 15 residues in the CDR3. CDR3 nucleotide sequence: TGCGCCAGCAGCTTAGACGGAGCTGGGGCCAACGTCCTGACTTTC. Amino acid sequence: CASSLDGAGANVLTF. Drawing the rest from reference TRBV5-1 and TRBJ2-6, the complete variable domain is KAGVTQTPRYLIKTRGQQVTLSCSPISGHRSVSWYQQTPGQGLQFLFEYFSETQRNKGNFPGRFSGRQFSNSRSEMNVSTLELGDSALYLCASSLDGAGANVLTFGAGSRLTVL.

The gene calls are TRBV5-1 and TRBJ1-3; the match to TRBD1 covers 9 bases. The CDR3 sequence is 15 residues long. Trimming took 2 bases from V and 7 from J; bases not matched to a gene: 7. Germline loops: CDR1 SGHRS, CDR2 YFSETQ. In nucleotides, the CDR3 is TGCGCCAGCAGCTTCGGGACAGGGTACCGGAACACCATATATTTT. Translated, it gives CASSFGTGYRNTIYF.

The rearrangement links TRBV7-9 to TRBJ2-7; D perhaps matches TRBD1 (6 bases). V dropped 5 bases and J dropped 3 bases, with 14 bases sitting between them. Germline V gives CDR1 SEHNR, CDR2 FQNEAQ (reference sequence). This CDR3 contains 14 residues. CDR3 nucleotide sequence: TGTGCCAGCAGCCACCGGGACAAAGACTACGAGCAGTACTTC. Translated: CASSHRDKDYEQYF.

The chain couples TRBV10-2 to TRBJ2-1, with TRBD2 matching 9 bases. Germline CDR1 reads WSHSY; CDR2 reads SAAADI. CDR3 size: 14 residues. The V segment lost 8 bases and the J segment 5 bases; nucleotides outside the gene matches: 7. CDR3 protein: CASRQTSGNNEQFF. For the CDR3, the DNA is TGCGCCAGCCGTCAGACTAGCGGAAACAATGAGCAGTTCTTC.

This clone was observed a few times. The chain joins TRBV2 to TRBJ1-2; D not resolved. The V end was cut by 9 bases, the J end by 4 bases, with 15 bases between. CDR1 is SNHLY, CDR2 FYNNEI, per germline. The CDR3 covers 13 residues. In nucleotides, the CDR3 is TGTGCCAGAGACCGACGGAGTTCCTATGGCTACACCTTC. It specifies CARDRRSSYGYTF.

V is TRBV27 and J is TRBJ2-7, with D tentatively TRBD1 (5 bases). V was clipped by 0 bases and J by 0 bases, with 12 bases between them. Germline CDR1 and CDR2: MNHEY and SMNVEV (reference sequence). The CDR3 sequence is 16 residues long. The CDR3, as DNA: TGTGCCAGCAGTTTATCGGCAGGGCACGTCTCCTACGAGCAGTACTTC. Translation gives CASSLSAGHVSYEQYF.

J is TRBJ1-5 and V is TRBV2, with TRBD1 identical over 8 bases. The CDR3 has 15 residues. Germline trimming cut 6 bases from V and 4 bases from J; bases unmatched to any gene: 8. Germline V gene lookup returns CDR1 SNHLY and CDR2 FYNNEI. This CDR3 is CASRPGQAINQPQHF. CDR3 bases: TGTGCCAGCAGGCCGGGACAGGCGATAAATCAGCCCCAGCATTTT.

CDR3 sequence reads: CASSSDRGYEQYF. The CDR3 DNA sequence: TGCGCCAGCAGCAGTGACAGGGGCTACGAGCAGTACTTC. The genes are TRBV5-1 and TRBJ2-7, with 8 bases identical to TRBD1. Germline V CDR1 and CDR2: SGHRS, YFSETQ. The V and J ends lost 4 bases and 3 bases, in that order; junction bases with no gene match: 3. This CDR3 contains 13 residues. Based on the CDR3 plus reference TRBV5-1 and TRBJ2-7, the full variable domain is KAGVTQTPRYLIKTRGQQVTLSCSPISGHRSVSWYQQTPGQGLQFLFEYFSETQRNKGNFPGRFSGRQFSNSRSEMNVSTLELGDSALYLCASSSDRGYEQYFGPGTRLTVT.

The rearrangement joins TRBV7-6 to TRBJ1-1; TRBD1 agrees at 10 bases. The germline V gene encodes CDR1 SGHVS and CDR2 FNYEAQ. The V gene end was trimmed by 5 bases and the J gene end by 5 bases; junction bases not matched to a gene: 8. The CDR3 length is 15 residues. The CDR3 region has the DNA TGTGCCAGCAGCCGTTCTCCGGACAGGGGGACTGAAGCTTTCTTT. This encodes CASSRSPDRGTEAFF.

V and J are TRBV11-3 and TRBJ2-6; tentatively, D is TRBD1 (6 bases). Trimming removed 8 bases from V and 2 bases from J, with 13 bases in between. Germline V gene lookup returns CDR1 SGHNT and CDR2 YENEEA. The CDR3 runs 15 residues. The CDR3 DNA is TGTGCCAGCTCGATGGGGGCGGCTGGGGCCAACGTCCTGACTTTC. Its translation: CASSMGAAGANVLTF.

V gene TRBV6-5 combines with J gene TRBJ2-2, with a weak D call TRBD2 (5 bases). From germline, CDR1 is MNHEY and CDR2 SVGAGI. The CDR3 length is 15 residues. V dropped 2 bases and J dropped 3 bases, with 10 bases sitting between them. The CDR3: CASSYVGADTGELFF. In nucleotides, the CDR3 is TGTGCCAGCAGTTACGTGGGAGCCGACACCGGGGAGCTGTTTTTT.

The J gene is TRBJ1-2, the V gene TRBV10-3; D gene ambiguous. This CDR3 region has 12 residues. Trimming removed 3 bases at V and 2 bases at J, with 4 bases between. Germline V gene lookup returns CDR1 ENHRY and CDR2 SYGVKD. For the CDR3, the DNA is TGTGCCATCAGTGAACAGAACTATGGCTACACCTTC. Translating it yields CAISEQNYGYTF.

The rearrangement joins TRBV5-1 to TRBJ2-1, with 14 bases aligning to TRBD2. The CDR3 has 16 amino acids. From germline, CDR1 is SGHRS and CDR2 YFSETQ. The V and J ends lost 4 bases and 4 bases, in that order; junction bases with no gene match: 4. In DNA, the CDR3 is TGCGCCAGCAGCGCCGGACTAGCGGGGGGTTACAATGAGCAGTTCTTC. Encoded protein: CASSAGLAGGYNEQFF.